Below, 18 T cell receptor beta chains from the same sample are listed, as sequenced in a study of CXCR3-negative and CXCR3-positive naive CD8 T cells. Researchers prepared the TRB cDNA libraries using 5' RACE with UMI labels. TCRdb re-called the 5' RACE reads, yielding one record per CDR3 amino acid sequence without DNA. The table for this sample gives approximately 8,700 distinct CDR3 sequences. Input material: naive CXCR3- CD8+ T cells from blood. Subset reported: CD45RO-CCR7+CD27+CD95- naive CD8+ T cells lacking CXCR3 (TNR3-). These receptors came from a human donor in good health. Some clones in this sample may be carry-over from other donors' samples.

This clonotype shows up as medium-sized (0.01 to 0.1%) by frequency. The CDR3 spells CSARVVGWDSPLHF. The chain employs TRBV20-1 and TRBJ1-6. Germline V gene data show CDR1 as DFQATT and CDR2 as SNEGSKA (reference sequence). The CDR3 contains 14 residues.

V is TRBV28 and J is TRBJ1-4. This CDR3 contains 12 residues. From germline, CDR1 is MDHEN and CDR2 SYDVKM. The chain's CDR3 is CAAGWINEKLFF.

The chain links TRBV12-3 or TRBV12-4 to TRBJ2-7. CDR3 length equals 12 residues. The chain's CDR3 is CASSSWGYEQYF.

This chain links TRBV29-1 with TRBJ2-1; TCRdb's D call, TRBD1, is unchecked because there is no DNA. This CDR3 is 13 amino acids long. Germline lookup yields CDR1 SQVTM and CDR2 ANQGSEA. The CDR3 sequence is CSVPRVLYNEQFF.

The chain recombines TRBV5-6 with TRBJ2-1; TCRdb indicates TRBD1, and absent DNA this call remains unverified. This CDR3 is 13 amino acids long. Germline assignment: CDR1 SGHDT and CDR2 YYEEEE. The CDR3: CASSRDTYNEQFF.

Frequency places this clonotype as medium-sized. The chain carries TRBV7-2 and TRBJ2-1. CDR3 length: 14 amino acids. Per the germline V gene, CDR1 is SGHTA and CDR2 is FQGNSA. The CDR3 loop is CASSFGLALNEQFF.

V and J are TRBV23-1 and TRBJ1-1. TRBV23-1 is an open reading frame whose function is uncertain. The CDR3 is made up of 15 amino acids. The CDR3: CASSQSRIRGTEAFF.

This clonotype is called medium-sized based on its frequency. V and J are TRBV9 and TRBJ2-1. Germline assignment: CDR1 SGDLS and CDR2 YYNGEE. This CDR3 region has 12 residues. Here the CDR3 reads CASSPTSYEQFF.

The CDR3 loop reads CASNLGGGNTEAFF. The gene calls are TRBV19 and TRBJ1-1. This CDR3 has 14 amino acids. Germline values: CDR1 LNHDA, CDR2 SQIVND (reference sequence). Combining the CDR3 with reference TRBV19 and TRBJ1-1 gives the whole variable domain DGGITQSPKYLFRKEGQNVTLSCEQNLNHDAMYWYRQDPGQGLRLIYYSQIVNDFQKGDIAEGYSVSREKKESFPLTVTSAQKNPTAFYLCASNLGGGNTEAFFGQGTRLTVV.

By frequency, this clonotype registers medium-sized. The V gene is TRBV7-9, the J gene TRBJ1-2; TCRdb's D call of TRBD1 is untestable without DNA. The CDR3 is made up of 14 amino acids. Germline CDR1 is SEHNR and CDR2 is FQNEAQ (reference sequence). This CDR3 is CASSKTGSVFGYTF.

This sequence joins TRBV6-6 and TRBJ2-3. This CDR3 has 13 amino acids. CDR1 and CDR2 (germline): MNHNY, SVGAGI (reference sequence). The CDR3 sequence is CASSYYLTDTQYF.

The rearrangement links TRBV4-1 to TRBJ1-1. The CDR3 is 13 amino acids. Germline values: CDR1 MGHRA, CDR2 YSYEKL. The CDR3 here is CASSPPENTEAFF.

The CDR3 protein is CASLLAGDTDTQYF. J is TRBJ2-3 and V is TRBV2; TCRdb picks TRBD2, but there is no DNA to check that call. The CDR3 extends over 14 amino acids. Germline CDR1 is SNHLY and CDR2 is FYNNEI.

The chain couples TRBV29-1 to TRBJ2-3; TCRdb's assignment of TRBD1 cannot be checked, as there is no DNA. This CDR3 has 21 residues. In germline, CDR1 is SQVTM, CDR2 ANQGSEA. The CDR3 loop reads CSVRPPILSEQGRPNTDTQYF.

This clonotype counts as medium-sized by frequency. This rearrangement joins TRBV7-9 to TRBJ2-5. CDR3 length: 15 amino acids. Germline CDR1 is SEHNR and CDR2 is FQNEAQ (reference sequence). Here the CDR3 reads CASSDAGFPPETQYF. Combining the CDR3 with reference TRBV7-9 and TRBJ2-5 gives the whole variable domain DTGVSQNPRHKITKRGQNVTFRCDPISEHNRLYWYRQTLGQGPEFLTYFQNEAQLEKSRLLSDRFSAERPKGSFSTLEIQRTEQGDSAMYLCASSDAGFPPETQYFGPGTRLLVL.

Judged by frequency, this clonotype is medium-sized. The chain uses TRBV6-5 and TRBJ2-1; TCRdb reports TRBD2, a call that lacks DNA to check it against. The CDR3 consists of 15 residues. Germline CDR1 is MNHEY and CDR2 is SVGAGI. The CDR3 loop is CASGLAGGPPDEQFF.

Measured by frequency, this clonotype is medium-sized. The chain joins TRBV6-5 to TRBJ2-1; TCRdb's D gene call, TRBD2, goes unchecked for lack of DNA. This CDR3 is 14 amino acids long. Germline V gene lookup returns CDR1 MNHEY and CDR2 SVGAGI. CDR3 protein: CASSGPPSYNEQFF.

This rearrangement joins TRBV3-1 to TRBJ2-2. The CDR3 has 15 amino acids. Germline values: CDR1 LGHDT, CDR2 YNNKEL (reference sequence). The CDR3 sequence is CASSQEPLLDGELFF. Supplemented by reference TRBV3-1 and TRBJ2-2, the full variable domain reads DTAVSQTPKYLVTQMGNDKSIKCEQNLGHDTMYWYKQDSKKFLKIMFSYNNKELIINETVPNRFSPKSPDKAHLNLHINSLELGDSAVYFCASSQEPLLDGELFFGEGSRLTVL.